This TCR beta chain was sequenced in a study of spatial heterogeneity in lung cancer. Study outcomes and limitations: Whereas they appeared in blood less at follow-up, ubiquitous expanded tumor TCRs appeared there more at resection.

MiXCR, run by TCRdb on the 5' RACE reads, gives a single entry per CDR3 protein. The sample consists of 60,000 to 85,000 distinct CDR3 sequences, approximately 9% of them appearing once. Noted time point: blood at routine non-recurrence follow-up after resection. This clonotype has more than one count but fewer than ten. Its antigen is not known. There are 14 residues in the CDR3. Trimming took 5 bases from V and 7 from J, leaving 14 bases between them. Germline lookup yields CDR1 SGHAT and CDR2 FQNNGV. Source: PBMCs, taken at follow-up. The rearrangement joins TRBV11-2 to TRBJ2-2; no firm D call. This receptor was identified in a female donor with early-stage non-small cell lung cancer. The CDR3 nucleotides are TGTGCCAGCAGCCTCCAGGCTGCCGGCGGGGAGCTGTTTTTT. Protein sequence: CASSLQAAGGELFF. Full variable domain (missing parts from reference TRBV11-2 and TRBJ2-2): EAGVAQSPRYKIIEKRQSVAFWCNPISGHATLYWYQQILGQGPKLLIQFQNNGVVDDSQLPKDRFSAERLKGVDSTLKIQPAKLEDSAVYLCASSLQAAGGELFFGEGSRLTVL.